The 30 T cell receptor beta chains given below trace back to one sample, sequenced in a study of cytomegalovirus exposure and HLA in healthy donors. Vbeta (60) and Jbeta (13) primers were used in the PCR. TCRdb keeps only in-frame clones here, not all; method: immunoSEQ multiplex PCR. This table holds 100,000 to 150,000 clones, roughly 62% found once. Material: PBMCs. All receptors derive from a man in his thirties or forties in good health and CMV-seropositive.

The CDR3 sequence: CASSRWGGRGADTQYF. DNA for the CDR3: TGTGCCAGCAGCCGATGGGGGGGGAGAGGGGCAGATACGCAGTATTTT. The V gene is TRBV7-2, the J gene TRBJ2-3, with TRBD2 matching 7 bases. CDR3 length equals 16 residues. Trimming removed 5 bases from V and 4 bases from J; junction bases left unmatched: 12. Germline V gene sequence: CDR1 SGHTA, CDR2 FQGNSA.

The chain employs TRBV10-3 and TRBJ2-1; 9 bases are a match to TRBD2. This CDR3 is 15 amino acids long. Germline V gene sequence: CDR1 ENHRY, CDR2 SYGVKD. With 4 bases clipped from V and 10 bases from J, the junction kept 11 bases outside the gene matches. The CDR3 bases are TGTGCCATCAGTGTTAATAGCGGGAGTATAGGCGAGCAGTTCTTC. Protein sequence: CAISVNSGSIGEQFF.

Note on this clone: A junction boundary mismatches the germline segment, possibly from a read error. The genes are TRBV27 and TRBJ2-6, with D tentatively TRBD2 (5 bases). CDR1 is MNHEY, CDR2 SMNVEV, per germline (reference sequence). This CDR3 has 16 amino acids. The CDR3 here is CASSSPIRTGANVLTF. CDR3 nucleotide sequence: TGTGCCAGCAGTTCCCCGATTAGGACTGGAGCCAACGTCCTGACTTTC.

V usage is TRBV6-6 and J usage is TRBJ2-7; D not resolved. V was shortened by 0 bases and J by 2 bases, with 8 bases between the two germline ends. The CDR3 loop spans 14 amino acids. Germline values: CDR1 MNHNY, CDR2 SVGAGI (reference sequence). CDR3 amino acids: CASSYSLGAYEQYF. DNA for the CDR3: TGTGCCAGCAGTTACTCGTTAGGAGCCTACGAGCAGTACTTC.

This clone was seen a few times. J is TRBJ1-5 and V is TRBV5-1, with D maybe TRBD1 (5 bases). Per germline, CDR1 SGHRS and CDR2 YFSETQ. V lost 2 bases and J 5 bases, leaving 11 bases between the germline ends. This CDR3 has 14 amino acids. The CDR3 region is CASSLVGGDQPQHF. The CDR3 DNA is TGCGCCAGCAGCTTAGTCGGGGGGGATCAGCCCCAGCATTTT.

This chain joins TRBV9 and TRBJ2-2; 7 positions agree with TRBD1. This CDR3 comprises 17 residues. Germline loops: CDR1 SGDLS, CDR2 YYNGEE. V lost 0 bases and J lost 3; bases outside the gene matches: 8. CDR3 sequence: CASSVEKRGTDTGELFF. CDR3 nucleotides: TGTGCCAGCAGCGTAGAGAAAAGGGGGACAGACACCGGGGAGCTGTTTTTT.

CDR3 coding DNA: TGTGCCAGCACGGAGCGAGGGGAGCTGTTTTTT. Amino acids: CASTERGELFF. V usage is TRBV2 and J usage is TRBJ2-2; D is ambiguous. Trimming took 7 bases from V and 8 from J, leaving 8 bases between them. Germline V gene sequence: CDR1 SNHLY, CDR2 FYNNEI. The CDR3 extends over 11 amino acids.

Here the CDR3 DNA reads TGTGCCAGCTACGGAAGCGGGAGCTCCTACGAGCAGTACTTC. This gives the protein CASYGSGSSYEQYF. The rearrangement joins TRBV6-1 to TRBJ2-7, with 8 bases matching TRBD2. CDR1 MNHNS and CDR2 SASEGT come from the germline V gene. This CDR3 spans 14 amino acids. The V segment lost 8 bases and the J segment 0 bases; nucleotides outside the gene matches: 6.

The chain has TRBV7-2 and TRBJ2-5; 11 bases match TRBD2. CDR3 length equals 16 residues. The V segment lost 2 bases and the J segment 3 bases; nucleotides outside the gene matches: 5. The germline CDR1 and CDR2 sequences are SGHTA and FQGNSA. CDR3 sequence: CASSLILAGGKETQYF. As DNA, the CDR3 is TGTGCCAGCAGCTTAATTCTAGCGGGAGGCAAAGAGACCCAGTACTTC.

The gene calls are TRBV10-1 and TRBJ2-1; 8 bases line up with TRBD2. There are 14 residues in the CDR3. CDR1 is WNHNN, CDR2 SYGVQD, per germline (reference sequence). V shed 2 bases, J shed 9 bases, and the junction held 6 bases outside the gene matches. The DNA for the CDR3 is TGCGCCAGCAGTGAGCGGGTAGCGGGATCTGAGCAGTTCTTC. As protein: CASSERVAGSEQFF.

Details on this clone: Germline and junction disagree at one end, which may indicate a read error. This chain links TRBV7-7 with TRBJ2-5, with TRBD2 matching over 7 bases. Germline CDR1 reads SSHAT; CDR2 reads FNYEAQ (reference sequence). CDR3 length: 14 residues. The CDR3 protein is CASSPTSVGETQYF. The CDR3 coding sequence is TGTGCTAGCAGCCCTACTAGCGTCGGAGAGACCCAGTACTTC.

The chain uses TRBV7-9 and TRBJ2-5; D possibly corresponds to TRBD2 (6 bases). The J call is in doubt because the DNA end fits TRBJ2-7 better. The CDR3 is 15 residues long. From germline, CDR1 is SEHNR and CDR2 FQNEAQ (reference sequence). Written as DNA, the CDR3 is TGTGCCAGCAGCTTTACCGGGGGAAGCTCCTACGAGCAGTACTTC. This gives the protein CASSFTGGSSYEQYF.

This clone was counted a few times. The genes are TRBV6-5 and TRBJ2-2; 9 bases match TRBD2. The CDR3 is 15 residues long. J was trimmed by 8 bases and V by 1 base; bases with no gene match: 5. Germline-derived CDR1 and CDR2 are MNHEY and SVGAGI. The CDR3 sequence is CASSYFSLAGGELFF. The CDR3 bases are TGTGCCAGCAGTTACTTTAGTCTAGCGGGGGGGGAGCTGTTTTTT.

Here the CDR3 DNA reads TGTGCCAGCAGCTTAGCGGGCACAGGGGAAGGCTACACCTTC. Protein product: CASSLAGTGEGYTF. V gene TRBV7-9 combines with J gene TRBJ1-2; the match to TRBD1 covers 7 bases. The V gene's germline CDR1 is SEHNR and CDR2 FQNEAQ (reference sequence). The ends lost 0 bases at V and 8 bases at J; junction bases unmatched: 6. The CDR3 runs to 14 residues.

The chain has TRBV28 and TRBJ1-5; maybe TRBD1 (5 bases). V lost 3 bases to trimming and J lost 7 bases, with 10 bases between them. CDR3 length equals 13 residues. Germline V gene lookup returns CDR1 MDHEN and CDR2 SYDVKM. The DNA for the CDR3 is TGTGCCAGCAGTTTCAGGGAAAACCAGCCCCAGCATTTT. It specifies CASSFRENQPQHF.

This chain connects TRBV4-1 to TRBJ2-3; 7 bases agree with TRBD1. This CDR3 has 15 residues. Germline V lookup: CDR1 MGHRA, CDR2 YSYEKL. Losses at the gene ends were 5 bases for V and 2 bases for J; bases not matched to a gene: 7. CDR3 in amino acids: CASSLQGPHTDTQYF. The CDR3 DNA sequence: TGCGCCAGCAGCTTACAGGGGCCGCACACAGATACGCAGTATTTT.

The genes are TRBV19 and TRBJ2-5; 7 bases are shared with TRBD2. The ends lost 6 bases at V and 5 bases at J; junction bases unmatched: 12. This CDR3 contains 15 residues. Germline V gene data show CDR1 as LNHDA and CDR2 as SQIVND (reference sequence). CDR3 loop: CASSPRGRALETQYF. In nucleotides, the CDR3 is TGTGCCAGTAGCCCCCGGGGGAGGGCCTTGGAGACCCAGTACTTC.

This clone is a singleton in its sample. The V gene is TRBV20-1, the J gene TRBJ2-7; D perhaps matches TRBD2 (5 bases). Germline CDR1 is DFQATT and CDR2 is SNEGSKA (reference sequence). The germline V and J ends were trimmed by 6 bases and 3 bases, with 6 bases remaining between them. The CDR3 is 10 residues long. The CDR3 is CSAGGYEQYF. Written as DNA, the CDR3 is TGCAGTGCAGGAGGCTACGAGCAGTACTTC.

The CDR3 here is CATGPRVGGTGELFF. In DNA form, the CDR3 reads TGTGCCACCGGCCCTAGGGTAGGAGGGACCGGGGAGCTGTTTTTT. This chain joins TRBV15 and TRBJ2-2, with a tentative D call TRBD2 (6 bases). The CDR3 is made up of 15 amino acids. V shed 8 bases and J shed 5 bases, with 18 bases lying between them. From germline, CDR1 is LNHNV and CDR2 YYDKDF (reference sequence).

J is TRBJ2-7 and V is TRBV7-8, with 11 nucleotides matching TRBD2. In germline, CDR1 is SGHVS, CDR2 FQNEAQ. This CDR3 is built from 16 residues. V lost 2 bases, J lost 7 bases, and 10 bases stayed unmatched. The CDR3 DNA reads as TGTGCCAGCAGCTTATTGGCTAGCGGGGGGAGGGGGGAGCAGTACTTC. Translation: CASSLLASGGRGEQYF. The complete variable domain, with remaining parts taken from reference TRBV7-8 and TRBJ2-7, reads GAGVSQSPRYKVAKRGQDVALRCDPISGHVSLFWYQQALGQGPEFLTYFQNEAQLDKSGLPSDRFFAERPEGSVSTLKIQRTQQEDSAVYLCASSLLASGGRGEQYFGPGTRLTVT.

V gene TRBV25-1 combines with J gene TRBJ2-1; D ambiguous. With 10 bases removed from V and 3 bases from J, the gap between germline ends came to 10 bases. CDR1 is MGHDK, CDR2 SYGVNS, per germline. The CDR3 sequence is 12 residues long. Here the CDR3 reads CATFLGYNEQFF. The CDR3 coding sequence is TGTGCCACCTTTCTAGGCTACAATGAGCAGTTCTTC.

This chain joins TRBV27 and TRBJ2-1; D gene unclear. The CDR3 loop spans 19 amino acids. Looked up from germline, CDR1 is MNHEY and CDR2 is SMNVEV (reference sequence). The V and J ends lost 0 bases and 0 bases respectively, with 18 bases between them. The CDR3 sequence: CASSLSRRSAESSYNEQFF. CDR3 DNA: TGTGCCAGCAGTTTATCCCGCCGGTCGGCGGAAAGCTCCTACAATGAGCAGTTCTTC.

The rearrangement uses TRBV11-3 and TRBJ2-1; 9 bases align to TRBD2. CDR3 length equals 16 residues. Germline trimming cut 0 bases from V and 8 bases from J; bases unmatched to any gene: 8. Germline CDR1 SGHNT, CDR2 YENEEA. The chain's CDR3 is CASSLDGREGKDEQFF. DNA for the CDR3: TGTGCCAGCAGCTTAGATGGGCGGGAGGGAAAGGATGAGCAGTTCTTC. The entire variable domain, with the rest obtained from reference TRBV11-3 and TRBJ2-1, is as follows: EAGVVQSPRYKIIEKKQPVAFWCNPISGHNTLYWYLQNLGQGPELLIRYENEEAVDDSQLPKDRFSAERLKGVDSTLKIQPAELGDSAVYLCASSLDGREGKDEQFFGPGTRLTVL.

The rearrangement joins TRBV7-9 to TRBJ2-4; possible D gene TRBD1, 6 bases. Germline V lookup: CDR1 SEHNR, CDR2 FQNEAQ (reference sequence). The V end lost 5 bases, the J end lost 3 bases, and 14 bases lay between the germline ends. This CDR3 is 15 amino acids long. This chain's CDR3 is CASSKDIRGKNIQYF. In DNA, the CDR3 is TGTGCCAGCAGCAAGGACATCAGGGGCAAAAACATTCAGTACTTC.

This clone is a singleton in its sample. The V and J genes are TRBV2 and TRBJ1-3; 9 nucleotides line up with TRBD1. The length of the CDR3 is 14 residues. With 6 bases clipped from V and 4 bases from J, the junction kept 4 bases outside the gene matches. The V gene's germline CDR1 is SNHLY and CDR2 FYNNEI. CDR3 amino acids: CASSGQGRGNTIYF. The CDR3 region has the DNA TGTGCCAGCAGCGGACAGGGGAGGGGAAACACCATATATTTT.

This chain connects TRBV5-6 to TRBJ1-2, with 7 nucleotides matching TRBD1. With V trimmed by 9 bases and J by 5 bases, 13 bases remained unmatched. Germline loops: CDR1 SGHDT, CDR2 YYEEEE. The CDR3 has 14 amino acids. The CDR3 region has the DNA TGTGCCACCAAGACAGGGATGTCTAGGTATGGCTACACCTTC. This sequence encodes CATKTGMSRYGYTF.

In its sample, this clone was seen a few times. The chain links TRBV5-1 to TRBJ2-2, with TRBD2 matching over 11 bases. This CDR3 has 17 amino acids. Germline trimming cut 6 bases from V and 4 bases from J; bases unmatched to any gene: 11. Germline CDR1 SGHRS, CDR2 YFSETQ. The CDR3 reads CASNPLAGGSFTGELFF. The CDR3 DNA reads as TGCGCCAGCAATCCTCTAGCGGGAGGCTCCTTCACCGGGGAGCTGTTTTTT.

This chain links TRBV10-3 with TRBJ1-2, with unresolved D. The V gene's germline CDR1 is ENHRY and CDR2 SYGVKD. This CDR3 has 13 residues. V was clipped by 10 bases and J by 4 bases, with 16 bases between them. Written as DNA, the CDR3 is TGTGCCACCGCCGGGTCGGGTGCCTATGGCTACACCTTC. Translation gives CATAGSGAYGYTF.

This clone was recorded a few times. This chain uses TRBV23-1 with TRBJ2-7, with 11 bases aligning to TRBD1. TRBV23-1 is an ORF, with its function uncertain. Trimming took 0 bases from V and 1 from J; bases not matched to a gene: 11. The CDR3 runs to 19 residues. CDR3 bases: TGCGCCAGCAGTCAATCTGTGGACAGGGGGCCTTCCCCATCCTACGAGCAGTACTTC. Translated: CASSQSVDRGPSPSYEQYF.

In this sample, this clone turned up once. V and J are TRBV5-1 and TRBJ2-1, with 10 bases matching TRBD2. Germline-derived CDR1 and CDR2 are SGHRS and YFSETQ. The CDR3 covers 17 residues. The junction had 9 bases not matched to a gene; V was cut back by 4 bases and J by 2 bases. CDR3 sequence: CASSRRLAGIPYNEQFF. CDR3 DNA sequence: TGCGCCAGCAGCCGAAGACTAGCGGGTATCCCCTACAATGAGCAGTTCTTC. The whole variable domain, remainder taken from reference TRBV5-1 and TRBJ2-1, is KAGVTQTPRYLIKTRGQQVTLSCSPISGHRSVSWYQQTPGQGLQFLFEYFSETQRNKGNFPGRFSGRQFSNSRSEMNVSTLELGDSALYLCASSRRLAGIPYNEQFFGPGTRLTVL.